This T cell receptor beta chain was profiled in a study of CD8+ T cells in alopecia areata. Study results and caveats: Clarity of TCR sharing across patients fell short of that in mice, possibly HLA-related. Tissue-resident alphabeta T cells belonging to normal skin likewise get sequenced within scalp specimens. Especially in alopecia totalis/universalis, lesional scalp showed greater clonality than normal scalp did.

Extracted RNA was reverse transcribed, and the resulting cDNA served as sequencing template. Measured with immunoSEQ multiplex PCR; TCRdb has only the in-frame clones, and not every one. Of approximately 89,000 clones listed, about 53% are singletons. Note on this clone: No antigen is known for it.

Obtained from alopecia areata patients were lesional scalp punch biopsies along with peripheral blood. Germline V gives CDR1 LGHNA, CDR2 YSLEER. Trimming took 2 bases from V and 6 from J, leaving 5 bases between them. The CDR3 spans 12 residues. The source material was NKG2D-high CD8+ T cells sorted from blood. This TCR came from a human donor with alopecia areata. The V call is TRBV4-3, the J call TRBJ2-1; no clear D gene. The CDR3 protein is CASSQNSNEQFF. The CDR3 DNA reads TGCGCCAGCAGCCAAAATTCCAATGAGCAGTTCTTC.